This is a list of T cell receptor beta chains from one sample in a study of Tregs in tolerant kidney transplant recipients. The repertoire was sequenced with immunoSEQ multiplex PCR; TCRdb's copy has only in-frame clones and lacks some. The table lists over 60,000 clones, about 83% of them singletons. Input material: CD4+ T cells from blood. Source of these receptors: a human donor in good health. Each CDR3 is given with its conserved first and last residue. The order of the fields is clone size, V gene, J gene, D gene, CDR3 protein, CDR3 DNA. A D gene is named only where the DNA matches it firmly. Expanded clones are given a class, and other clones once, few, many or no size at all.

abundance: few
v_gene: TRBV6-1
j_gene: TRBJ1-5
d_gene: NA
CDR3aa: CASSEEGRSNQPQHF
CDR3nt: TGTGCCAGCAGTGAAGAGGGCAGGAGCAATCAGCCCCAGCATTTT

abundance: NA
v_gene: TRBV11-3
j_gene: TRBJ2-3
d_gene: NA
CDR3aa: CASSLWERADTQYF
CDR3nt: TGTGCCAGCAGCTTGTGGGAGAGGGCAGATACGCAGTATTTT

abundance: few
v_gene: TRBV6-5
j_gene: TRBJ1-5
d_gene: NA
CDR3aa: CASSRDPSGQPQHF
CDR3nt: TGTGCCAGCAGTCGGGACCCTTCGGGTCAGCCCCAGCATTTT

abundance: NA
v_gene: TRBV6-5
j_gene: TRBJ2-3
d_gene: NA
CDR3aa: CASSYSGTDTQYF
CDR3nt: TGTGCCAGCAGTTACTCCGGCACAGATACGCAGTATTTT

abundance: once
v_gene: TRBV5-1
j_gene: TRBJ2-3
d_gene: NA
CDR3aa: CASSFDRAPDTQYF
CDR3nt: TGCGCCAGCAGCTTTGACCGGGCGCCCGATACGCAGTATTTT

abundance: once
v_gene: TRBV6-6
j_gene: TRBJ1-2
d_gene: TRBD1
CDR3aa: CASIPDRGHGYTF
CDR3nt: TGTGCCAGCATTCCGGACAGGGGGCACGGCTACACCTTC

abundance: NA
v_gene: TRBV4-2
j_gene: TRBJ2-2
d_gene: TRBD2
CDR3aa: CASSQNGGRNTGELFF
CDR3nt: TGTGCCAGCAGCCAAAACGGGGGGAGGAACACCGGGGAGCTGTTTTTT

abundance: NA
v_gene: TRBV4-3
j_gene: TRBJ2-2
d_gene: TRBD2
CDR3aa: CASSPRLAGIANTGELFF
CDR3nt: TGCGCCAGCAGTCCAAGACTAGCGGGTATCGCGAACACCGGGGAGCTGTTTTTT

abundance: few
v_gene: TRBV6-1
j_gene: TRBJ1-1
d_gene: NA
CDR3aa: CASRRVMNTEAFF
CDR3nt: TGTGCCAGCAGACGAGTCATGAACACTGAAGCTTTCTTT

abundance: NA
v_gene: TRBV29-1
j_gene: TRBJ1-1
d_gene: NA
CDR3aa: CSVDRSRTANTEAFF
CDR3nt: TGCAGCGTTGACCGCTCTAGGACGGCGAACACTGAAGCTTTCTTT

abundance: NA
v_gene: TRBV15
j_gene: TRBJ2-2
d_gene: NA
CDR3aa: CATSRDPPGFAGELFF
CDR3nt: TGTGCCACCAGCAGAGATCCCCCGGGGTTCGCCGGGGAGCTGTTTTTT

abundance: NA
v_gene: TRBV7-3
j_gene: TRBJ2-5
d_gene: TRBD1
CDR3aa: CASSPGQAIRTETQYF
CDR3nt: TGTGCCAGCAGCCCGGGACAGGCCATCCGGACGGAGACCCAGTACTTC

abundance: many
v_gene: TRBV5-6
j_gene: TRBJ2-7
d_gene: NA
CDR3aa: CASSLAGQLYEQYF
CDR3nt: TGTGCCAGCAGCTTGGCCGGGCAGCTCTACGAGCAGTACTTC

abundance: few
v_gene: TRBV5-3
j_gene: TRBJ2-3
d_gene: NA
CDR3aa: CARSIPTRRTDTQYF
CDR3nt: TGTGCCAGAAGCATCCCGACTCGCCGCACAGATACGCAGTATTTT

abundance: NA
v_gene: TRBV6-5
j_gene: TRBJ2-1
d_gene: NA
CDR3aa: CASSATRVSYNEQFF
CDR3nt: TGTGCCAGCAGCGCAACGAGGGTTTCCTACAATGAGCAGTTCTTC

abundance: NA
v_gene: TRBV5-6
j_gene: TRBJ2-3
d_gene: NA
CDR3aa: CASSPGGRADTQYF
CDR3nt: TGTGCCAGCAGCCCCGGAGGGCGTGCAGATACGCAGTATTTT

abundance: NA
v_gene: TRBV5-4
j_gene: TRBJ2-3
d_gene: NA
CDR3aa: CASSFVQPAGQDTQYF
CDR3nt: TGTGCCAGCAGCTTCGTCCAGCCTGCCGGGCAAGATACGCAGTATTTT

abundance: NA
v_gene: TRBV5-1
j_gene: TRBJ2-7
d_gene: NA
CDR3aa: CASSRGDFYEQYF
CDR3nt: TGCGCCAGCAGCAGGGGGGATTTCTACGAGCAGTACTTC

abundance: NA
v_gene: TRBV18
j_gene: TRBJ1-1
d_gene: NA
CDR3aa: CASSPAGGNTEAFF
CDR3nt: TGTGCCAGCTCACCCGCCGGGGGCAACACTGAAGCTTTCTTT

abundance: NA
v_gene: TRBV4-1
j_gene: TRBJ1-5
d_gene: TRBD1
CDR3aa: CASSHETRQGALSQPQHF
CDR3nt: TGCGCCAGCAGCCACGAGACCCGACAGGGGGCGCTGAGTCAGCCCCAGCATTTT

abundance: few
v_gene: TRBV5-4
j_gene: TRBJ2-2
d_gene: NA
CDR3aa: CASSPWGTNTGELFF
CDR3nt: TGTGCCAGCAGCCCGTGGGGTACGAACACCGGGGAGCTGTTTTTT

abundance: NA
v_gene: TRBV18
j_gene: TRBJ2-7
d_gene: NA
CDR3aa: CASSPPLGHGYEQYF
CDR3nt: TGTGCCAGCTCACCACCCCTCGGTCACGGCTACGAGCAGTACTTC

abundance: once
v_gene: TRBV7-3
j_gene: TRBJ2-1
d_gene: NA
CDR3aa: CASSLRWGNEQFF
CDR3nt: TGTGCCAGCAGCCTCCGGTGGGGCAATGAGCAGTTCTTC